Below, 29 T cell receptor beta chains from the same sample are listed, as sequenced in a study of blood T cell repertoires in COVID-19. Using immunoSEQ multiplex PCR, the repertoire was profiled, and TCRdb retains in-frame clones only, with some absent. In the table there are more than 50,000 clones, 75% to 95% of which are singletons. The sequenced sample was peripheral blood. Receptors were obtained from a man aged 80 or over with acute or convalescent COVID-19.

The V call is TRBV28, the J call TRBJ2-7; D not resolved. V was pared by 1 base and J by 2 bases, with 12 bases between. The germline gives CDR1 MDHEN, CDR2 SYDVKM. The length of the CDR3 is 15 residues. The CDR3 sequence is CASSLFTRSAYEQYF. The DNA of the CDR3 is TGTGCCAGCAGTTTATTTACCAGGTCAGCCTACGAGCAGTACTTC. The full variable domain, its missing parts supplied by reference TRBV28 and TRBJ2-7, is DVKVTQSSRYLVKRTGEKVFLECVQDMDHENMFWYRQDPGLGLRLIYFSYDVKMKEKGDIPEGYSVSREKKERFSLILESASTNQTSMYLCASSLFTRSAYEQYFGPGTRLTVT.

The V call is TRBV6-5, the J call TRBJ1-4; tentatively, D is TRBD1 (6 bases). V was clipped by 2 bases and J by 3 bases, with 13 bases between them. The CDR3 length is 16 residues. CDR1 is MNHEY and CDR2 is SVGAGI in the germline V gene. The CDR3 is CASSYQGRQANEKLFF. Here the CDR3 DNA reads TGTGCCAGCAGTTACCAAGGTCGACAGGCTAATGAAAAACTGTTTTTT.

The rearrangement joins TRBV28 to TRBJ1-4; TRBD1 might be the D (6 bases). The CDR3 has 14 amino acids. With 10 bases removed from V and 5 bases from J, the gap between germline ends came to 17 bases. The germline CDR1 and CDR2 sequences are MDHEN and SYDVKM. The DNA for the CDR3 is TGTGCCACCCACATGGGGGCAGGGAATGAAAAACTGTTTTTT. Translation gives CATHMGAGNEKLFF.

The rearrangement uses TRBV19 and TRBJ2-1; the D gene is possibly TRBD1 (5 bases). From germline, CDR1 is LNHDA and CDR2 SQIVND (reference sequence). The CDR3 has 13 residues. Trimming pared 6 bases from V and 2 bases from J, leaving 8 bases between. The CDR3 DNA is TGTGCCAGTAGGGCCAGGGCCTACAATGAGCAGTTCTTC. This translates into CASRARAYNEQFF.

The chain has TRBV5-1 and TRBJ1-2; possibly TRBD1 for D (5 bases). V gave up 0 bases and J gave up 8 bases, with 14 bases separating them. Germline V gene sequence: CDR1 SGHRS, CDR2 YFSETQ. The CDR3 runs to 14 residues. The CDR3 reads CASSLGSTQDGYTF. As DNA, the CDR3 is TGCGCCAGCAGCTTGGGTAGCACACAGGACGGCTACACCTTC.

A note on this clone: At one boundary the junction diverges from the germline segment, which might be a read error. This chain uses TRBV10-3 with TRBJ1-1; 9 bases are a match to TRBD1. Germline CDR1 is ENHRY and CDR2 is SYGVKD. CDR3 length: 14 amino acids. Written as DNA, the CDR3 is TGTGCCATCAGTGAGGGGACAGGGAACATTGAAGCTTTCTTT. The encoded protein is CAISEGTGNIEAFF.

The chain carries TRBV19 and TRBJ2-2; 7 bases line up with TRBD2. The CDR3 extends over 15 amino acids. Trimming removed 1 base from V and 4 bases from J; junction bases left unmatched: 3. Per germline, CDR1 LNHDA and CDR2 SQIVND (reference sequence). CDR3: CASSIGVAGTGELFF. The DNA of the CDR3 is TGTGCCAGTAGTATAGGGGTAGCGGGCACCGGGGAGCTGTTTTTT.

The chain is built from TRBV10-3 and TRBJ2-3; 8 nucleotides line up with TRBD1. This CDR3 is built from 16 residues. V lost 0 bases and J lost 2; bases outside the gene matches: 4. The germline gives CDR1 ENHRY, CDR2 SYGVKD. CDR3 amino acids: CAISESPTGVTDTQYF. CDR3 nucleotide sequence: TGTGCCATCAGTGAGTCCCCGACAGGGGTCACAGATACGCAGTATTTT.

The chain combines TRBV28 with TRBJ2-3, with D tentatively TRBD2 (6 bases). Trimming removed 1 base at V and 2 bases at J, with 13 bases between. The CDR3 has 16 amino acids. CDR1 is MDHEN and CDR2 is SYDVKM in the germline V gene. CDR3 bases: TGTGCCAGCAGTTTATCGGCGGGACTCCTCACAGATACGCAGTATTTT. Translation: CASSLSAGLLTDTQYF.

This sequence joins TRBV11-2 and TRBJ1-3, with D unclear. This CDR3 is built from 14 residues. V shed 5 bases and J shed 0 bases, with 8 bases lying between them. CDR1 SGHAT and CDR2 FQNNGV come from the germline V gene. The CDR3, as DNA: TGTGCCAGCAGCCACACCAGCTCTGGAAACACCATATATTTT. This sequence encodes CASSHTSSGNTIYF.

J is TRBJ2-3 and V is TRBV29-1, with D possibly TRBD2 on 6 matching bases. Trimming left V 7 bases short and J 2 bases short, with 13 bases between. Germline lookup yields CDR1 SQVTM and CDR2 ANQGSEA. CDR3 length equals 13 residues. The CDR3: CSAGSTPTDTQYF. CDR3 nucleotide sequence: TGCAGCGCCGGGAGTACTCCCACAGATACGCAGTATTTT.

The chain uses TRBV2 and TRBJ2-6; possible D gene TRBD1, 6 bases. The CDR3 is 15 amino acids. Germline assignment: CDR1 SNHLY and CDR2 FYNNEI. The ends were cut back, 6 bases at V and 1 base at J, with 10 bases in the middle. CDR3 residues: CASRGDISGANVLTF. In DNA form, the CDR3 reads TGTGCCAGCAGGGGGGACATTTCTGGGGCCAACGTCCTGACTTTC.

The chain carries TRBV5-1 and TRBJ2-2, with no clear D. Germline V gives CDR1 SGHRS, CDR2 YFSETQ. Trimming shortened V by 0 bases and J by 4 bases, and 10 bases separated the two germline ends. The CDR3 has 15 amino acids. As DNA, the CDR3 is TGCGCCAGCAGCTTGGTTGGCAGAGGCACCGGGGAGCTGTTTTTT. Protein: CASSLVGRGTGELFF.

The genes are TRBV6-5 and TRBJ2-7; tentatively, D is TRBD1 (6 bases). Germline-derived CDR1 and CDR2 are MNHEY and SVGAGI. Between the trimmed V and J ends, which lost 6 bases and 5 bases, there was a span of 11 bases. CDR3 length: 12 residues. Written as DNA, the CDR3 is TGTGCCAGCAGAGTACAGGGCGACGAGCAGTACTTC. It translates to CASRVQGDEQYF.

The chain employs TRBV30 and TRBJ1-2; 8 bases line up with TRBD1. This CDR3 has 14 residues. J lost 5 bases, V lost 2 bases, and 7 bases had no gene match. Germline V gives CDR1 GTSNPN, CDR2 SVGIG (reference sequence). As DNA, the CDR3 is TGTGCCTGGAGTTCGACCGGGACAGGATATGGCTACACCTTC. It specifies CAWSSTGTGYGYTF. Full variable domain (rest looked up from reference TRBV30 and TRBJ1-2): SQTIHQWPATLVQPVGSPLSLECTVEGTSNPNLYWYRQAAGRGLQLLFYSVGIGQISSEVPQNLSASRPQDRQFILSSKKLLLSDSGFYLCAWSSTGTGYGYTFGSGTRLTVV.

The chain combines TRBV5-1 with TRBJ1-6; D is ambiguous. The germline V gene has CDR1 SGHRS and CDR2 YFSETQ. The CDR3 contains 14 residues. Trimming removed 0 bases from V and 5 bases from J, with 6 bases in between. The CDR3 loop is CASSLDSNNSPLHF. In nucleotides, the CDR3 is TGCGCCAGCAGCTTGGACAGCAATAATTCACCCCTCCACTTT.

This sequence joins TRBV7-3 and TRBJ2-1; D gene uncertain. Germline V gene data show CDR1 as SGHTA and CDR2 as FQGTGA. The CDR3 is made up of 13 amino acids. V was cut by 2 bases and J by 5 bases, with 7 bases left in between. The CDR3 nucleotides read TGTGCCAGCAGCTTAGGGCTGAACAATGAGCAGTTCTTC. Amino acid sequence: CASSLGLNNEQFF.

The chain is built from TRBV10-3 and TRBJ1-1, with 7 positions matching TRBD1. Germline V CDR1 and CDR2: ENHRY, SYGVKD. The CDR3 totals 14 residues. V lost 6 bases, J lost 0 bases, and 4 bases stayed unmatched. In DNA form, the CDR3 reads TGTGCCATCAGCGGGACAGCCATGAACACTGAAGCTTTCTTT. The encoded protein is CAISGTAMNTEAFF.

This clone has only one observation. In DNA form, the CDR3 reads TGTGCCACCAGCAGAGATCGGGGGGGCGCGGGCGAGCAGTACTTC. Its protein product is CATSRDRGGAGEQYF. The V and J genes are TRBV15 and TRBJ2-7; TRBD2 matches at 8 bases. The CDR3 contains 15 residues. CDR1 is LNHNV and CDR2 is YYDKDF in the germline V gene (reference sequence). V dropped 0 bases and J dropped 6; count of bases not matched to a gene: 7.

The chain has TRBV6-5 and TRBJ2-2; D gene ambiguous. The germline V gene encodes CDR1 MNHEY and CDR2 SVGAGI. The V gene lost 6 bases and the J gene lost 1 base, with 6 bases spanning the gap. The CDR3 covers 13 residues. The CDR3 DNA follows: TGTGCCAGCAGCCACAAGAACACCGGGGAGCTGTTTTTT. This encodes CASSHKNTGELFF.

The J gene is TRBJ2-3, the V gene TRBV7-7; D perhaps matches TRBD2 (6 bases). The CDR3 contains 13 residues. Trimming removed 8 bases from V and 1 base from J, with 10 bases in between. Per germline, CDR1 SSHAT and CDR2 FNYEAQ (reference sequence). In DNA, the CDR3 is TGTGCCAGCCGCGGGGCCGGCACAGATACGCAGTATTTT. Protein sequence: CASRGAGTDTQYF.

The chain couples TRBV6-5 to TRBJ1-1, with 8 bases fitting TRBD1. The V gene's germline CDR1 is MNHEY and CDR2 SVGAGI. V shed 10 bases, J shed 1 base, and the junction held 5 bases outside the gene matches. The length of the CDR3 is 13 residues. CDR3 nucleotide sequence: TGTGCCACCCGGGACAGGACGAACACTGAAGCTTTCTTT. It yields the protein CATRDRTNTEAFF.

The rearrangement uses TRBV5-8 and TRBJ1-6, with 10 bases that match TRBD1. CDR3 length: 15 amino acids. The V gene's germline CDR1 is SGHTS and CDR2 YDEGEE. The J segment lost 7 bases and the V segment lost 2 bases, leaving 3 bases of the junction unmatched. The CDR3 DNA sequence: TGTGCCAGCAGCTTTGAGACAGGGGGCAATTCACCCCTCCACTTT. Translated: CASSFETGGNSPLHF. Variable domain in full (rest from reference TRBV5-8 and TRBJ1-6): EAGVTQSPTHLIKTRGQQATLRCSPISGHTSVYWYQQALGLGLQFLLWYDEGEERNRGNFPPRFSGRQFPNYSSELNVNALELEDSALYLCASSFETGGNSPLHFGNGTRLTVT.

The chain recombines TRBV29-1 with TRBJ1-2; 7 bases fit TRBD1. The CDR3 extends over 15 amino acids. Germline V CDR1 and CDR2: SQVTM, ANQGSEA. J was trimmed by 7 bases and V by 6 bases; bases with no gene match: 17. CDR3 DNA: TGCAGCGTCGGAATTTCCCCCGGGACAGTGGGTGGCTACACCTTC. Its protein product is CSVGISPGTVGGYTF.

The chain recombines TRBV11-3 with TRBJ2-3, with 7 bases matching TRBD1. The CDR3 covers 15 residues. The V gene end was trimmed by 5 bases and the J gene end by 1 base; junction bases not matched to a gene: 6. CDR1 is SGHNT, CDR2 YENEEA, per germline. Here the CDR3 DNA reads TGTGCCAGCAGCCCCCAAGGGGGCGGCACAGATACGCAGTATTTT. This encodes CASSPQGGGTDTQYF. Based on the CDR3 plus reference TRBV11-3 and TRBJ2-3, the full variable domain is EAGVVQSPRYKIIEKKQPVAFWCNPISGHNTLYWYLQNLGQGPELLIRYENEEAVDDSQLPKDRFSAERLKGVDSTLKIQPAELGDSAVYLCASSPQGGGTDTQYFGPGTRLTVL.

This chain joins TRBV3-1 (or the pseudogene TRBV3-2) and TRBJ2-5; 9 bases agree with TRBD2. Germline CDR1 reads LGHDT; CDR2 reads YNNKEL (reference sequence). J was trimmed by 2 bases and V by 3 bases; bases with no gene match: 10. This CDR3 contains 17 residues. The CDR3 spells CASSQELAGYDQETQYF. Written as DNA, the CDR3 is TGTGCCAGCAGCCAGGAACTAGCGGGCTACGATCAAGAGACCCAGTACTTC.

The CDR3 reads CASSLVGGGVTEAFF. CDR3 sequence (DNA): TGTGCCAGCAGCTTGGTCGGAGGGGGCGTCACTGAAGCTTTCTTT. J is TRBJ1-1 and V is TRBV5-6, with 7 bases identical to TRBD1. Germline V CDR1 and CDR2: SGHDT, YYEEEE. The CDR3 spans 15 residues. Losses at the gene ends were 0 bases for V and 4 bases for J; bases not matched to a gene: 6.

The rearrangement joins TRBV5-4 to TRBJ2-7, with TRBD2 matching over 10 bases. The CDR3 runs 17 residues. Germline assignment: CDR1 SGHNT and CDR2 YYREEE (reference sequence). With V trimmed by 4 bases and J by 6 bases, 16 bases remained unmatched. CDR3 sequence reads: CASSRGPRAGGLGEQYF. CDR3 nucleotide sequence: TGTGCCAGCAGCCGAGGACCGCGAGCGGGGGGGCTTGGCGAGCAGTACTTC.

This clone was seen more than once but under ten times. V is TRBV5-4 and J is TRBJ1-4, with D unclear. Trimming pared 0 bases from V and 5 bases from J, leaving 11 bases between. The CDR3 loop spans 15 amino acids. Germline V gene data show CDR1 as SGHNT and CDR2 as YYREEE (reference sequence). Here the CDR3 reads CASSLAEQRNEKLFF. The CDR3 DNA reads TGTGCCAGCAGCTTGGCCGAGCAGAGGAATGAAAAACTGTTTTTT.